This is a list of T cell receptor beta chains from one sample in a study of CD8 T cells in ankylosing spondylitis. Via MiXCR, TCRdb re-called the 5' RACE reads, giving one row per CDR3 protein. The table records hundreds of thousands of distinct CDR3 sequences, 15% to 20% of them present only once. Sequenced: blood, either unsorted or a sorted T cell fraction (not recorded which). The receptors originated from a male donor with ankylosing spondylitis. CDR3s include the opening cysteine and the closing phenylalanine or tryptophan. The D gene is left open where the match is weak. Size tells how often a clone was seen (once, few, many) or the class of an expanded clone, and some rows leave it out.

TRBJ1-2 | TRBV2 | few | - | CASTQLQGSYGYTF | TGTGCCAGCACTCAACTTCAGGGGTCCTATGGCTACACCTTC
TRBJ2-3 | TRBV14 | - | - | CASSLSGQKTDTQYF | TGTGCCAGCAGCCTCTCTGGACAGAAGACAGATACGCAGTATTTT
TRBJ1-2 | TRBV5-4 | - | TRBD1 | CASSLSVSRQGAVAKGYGYTF | TGTGCCAGCAGCTTGTCCGTAAGCCGACAGGGGGCAGTCGCAAAGGGATATGGCTACACCTTC
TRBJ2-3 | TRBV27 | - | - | CASSLSRTGVATDTQYF | TGTGCCAGCAGTTTATCGCGGACGGGAGTAGCCACAGATACGCAGTATTTT
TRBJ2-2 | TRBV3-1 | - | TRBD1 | CASSQDRGGDTGELFF | TGTGCCAGCAGCCAGGACAGGGGTGGGGACACCGGGGAGCTGTTTTTT
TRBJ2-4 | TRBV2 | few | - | CASIYDETKNIQYF | TGTGCCAGCATTTACGACGAGACCAAAAACATTCAGTACTTC
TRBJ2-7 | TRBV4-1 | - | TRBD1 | CASSRPGRDRVYEQYF | TGCGCCAGCAGCCGCCCGGGCCGGGACAGGGTGTACGAGCAGTACTTC
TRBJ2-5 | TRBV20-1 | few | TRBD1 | CSASQGAGETQYF | TGCAGTGCTAGTCAGGGGGCCGGGGAGACCCAGTACTTC
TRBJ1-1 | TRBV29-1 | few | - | CSVDREVNTEAFF | TGCAGCGTTGATAGAGAGGTGAACACTGAAGCTTTCTTT
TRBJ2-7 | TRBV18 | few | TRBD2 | CASSPQTSGSVYEQYF | TGTGCCAGCTCACCACAGACTAGCGGGAGTGTTTACGAGCAGTACTTC
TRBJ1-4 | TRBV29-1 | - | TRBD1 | CSVATRQGAQANEKLFF | TGCAGCGTAGCAACCCGACAGGGGGCGCAGGCTAATGAAAAACTGTTTTTT
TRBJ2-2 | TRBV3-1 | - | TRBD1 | CASSQGAGTGELFF | TGTGCCAGCAGTCAGGGGGCTGGGACCGGGGAGCTGTTTTTT
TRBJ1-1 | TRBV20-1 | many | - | CSLEGRGTEAFF | TGCAGTCTCGAGGGCAGGGGCACTGAAGCTTTCTTT
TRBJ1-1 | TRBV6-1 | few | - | CASRTHRMNTEAFF | TGTGCCAGCAGGACTCACCGAATGAACACTGAAGCTTTCTTT
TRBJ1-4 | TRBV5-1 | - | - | CASSLVRGLLATNEKLFF | TGCGCCAGCAGCTTGGTACGGGGACTACTAGCAACTAATGAAAAACTGTTTTTT
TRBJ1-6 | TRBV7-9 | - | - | CASSWGGGSPLHF | TGTGCCAGCAGCTGGGGGGGGGGTTCACCCCTCCACTTT
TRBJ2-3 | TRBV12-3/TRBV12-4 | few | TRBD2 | CASVRERGGLGDTQYF | TGTGCCAGCGTCCGGGAGCGGGGGGGCCTCGGAGATACGCAGTATTTT
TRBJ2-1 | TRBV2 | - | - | CASSDSKEFF | TGTGCCAGCAGTGATTCAAAGGAGTTCTTC
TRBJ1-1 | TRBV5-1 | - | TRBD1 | CASSWDSVNTEAFF | TGCGCCAGCAGCTGGGACAGTGTCAACACTGAAGCTTTCTTT
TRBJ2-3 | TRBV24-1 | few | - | CATSGSGASTDTQYF | TGTGCCACCAGTGGGTCGGGGGCCTCCACAGATACGCAGTATTTT
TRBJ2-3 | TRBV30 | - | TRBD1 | CAWRAAGGIDTQYF | TGTGCCTGGAGAGCGGCAGGGGGCATAGATACGCAGTATTTT
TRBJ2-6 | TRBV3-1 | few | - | CASSRGFSGANVLTF | TGTGCCAGCAGCCGAGGCTTCTCTGGGGCCAACGTCCTGACTTTC
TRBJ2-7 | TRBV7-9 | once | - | CASSLALRQETSYEQYF | TGTGCCAGCAGCTTAGCCCTCCGACAGGAAACCTCCTACGAGCAGTACTTC
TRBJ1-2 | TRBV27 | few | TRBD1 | CASAGWDRDYGYTF | TGTGCCAGCGCGGGATGGGACAGGGACTATGGCTACACCTTC
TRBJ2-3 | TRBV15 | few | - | CATSRGQGSTDTQYF | TGTGCCACCAGCAGAGGCCAGGGCTCCACAGATACGCAGTATTTT
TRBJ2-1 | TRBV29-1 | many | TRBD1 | CSSAQGTGYNEQFF | TGCAGCTCCGCCCAGGGGACAGGGTACAATGAGCAGTTCTTC
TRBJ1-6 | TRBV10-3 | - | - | CAISESIVAPLHF | TGTGCCATCAGTGAGTCGATAGTAGCACCCCTCCACTTT
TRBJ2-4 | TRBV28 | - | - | CASSLTLGAVAKNIQYF | TGTGCCAGCAGTTTAACGTTGGGTGCGGTTGCCAAAAACATTCAGTACTTC
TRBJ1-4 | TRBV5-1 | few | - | CASSSPDGLNEKLFF | TGCGCCAGCAGCTCTCCGGACGGTCTCAATGAAAAACTGTTTTTT
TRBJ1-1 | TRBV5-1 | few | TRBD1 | CASSKVGGETEAFF | TGCGCCAGCAGCAAGGTAGGGGGCGAGACTGAAGCTTTCTTT
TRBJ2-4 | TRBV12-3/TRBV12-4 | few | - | CASSSLNIQYF | TGTGCCAGCAGCTCCCTAAACATTCAGTACTTC
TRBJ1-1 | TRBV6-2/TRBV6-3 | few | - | CASRGDSYTEAFF | TGTGCCAGCAGGGGAGACAGTTACACTGAAGCTTTCTTT
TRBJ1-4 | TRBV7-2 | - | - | CASSLGSRVGEKLFF | TGTGCCAGCAGCTTAGGATCGCGGGTCGGTGAAAAACTGTTTTTT
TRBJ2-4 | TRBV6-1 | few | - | CASREGSTAIQYF | TGTGCCAGCAGAGAAGGCAGCACGGCCATTCAGTACTTC
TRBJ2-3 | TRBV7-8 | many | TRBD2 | CASSLGWRGGTDTQYF | TGTGCCAGCAGCTTAGGTTGGCGGGGGGGCACAGATACGCAGTATTTT
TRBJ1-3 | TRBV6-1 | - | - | CASGTYRSSGSGNTIYF | TGTGCCAGCGGAACCTACAGGTCGTCAGGCTCTGGAAACACCATATATTTT
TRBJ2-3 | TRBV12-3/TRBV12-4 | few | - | CASTPWAADTQYF | TGTGCCAGCACCCCCTGGGCGGCAGATACGCAGTATTTT
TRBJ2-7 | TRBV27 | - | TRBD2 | CASSHTIASGSYEQYF | TGTGCCAGCAGCCATACCATCGCTAGCGGAAGCTACGAGCAGTACTTC
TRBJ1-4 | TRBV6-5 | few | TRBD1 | CASSYDRGNEKLFF | TGTGCCAGCAGTTACGACAGGGGCAATGAAAAACTGTTTTTT
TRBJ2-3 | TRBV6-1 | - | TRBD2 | CASNAHGLAGASRPTDTQYF | TGTGCCAGCAATGCACACGGACTAGCGGGGGCGTCACGACCCACGGATACGCAGTATTTT
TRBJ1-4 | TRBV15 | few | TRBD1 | CAARGANEKLFF | TGTGCCGCCAGGGGGGCTAATGAAAAACTGTTTTTT
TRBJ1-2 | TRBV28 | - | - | CASSLKLAGNYGYTF | TGTGCCAGCAGTTTAAAGCTGGCAGGGAATTATGGCTACACCTTC
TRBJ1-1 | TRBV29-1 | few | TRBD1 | CSVVSSGAGGAFF | TGCAGCGTTGTTAGCTCGGGGGCAGGGGGAGCTTTCTTT
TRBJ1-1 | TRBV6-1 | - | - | CASRRSQTNTEAFF | TGTGCCAGCAGAAGGTCGCAGACGAACACTGAAGCTTTCTTT
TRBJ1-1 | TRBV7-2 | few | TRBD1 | CASSLNAPGTGSEAFF | TGTGCCAGCAGCTTAAATGCCCCCGGGACAGGGTCTGAAGCTTTCTTT
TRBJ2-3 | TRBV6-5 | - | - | CASATRWDTQYF | TGTGCCAGCGCCACCCGATGGGATACGCAGTATTTT
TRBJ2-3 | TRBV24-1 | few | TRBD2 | CATGSSGSQLRADTQYF | TGTGCCACCGGATCTAGCGGGAGCCAGCTGCGAGCAGATACGCAGTATTTT
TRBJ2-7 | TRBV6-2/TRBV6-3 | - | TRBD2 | CASSYEARLAGGYEQYF | TGTGCCAGCAGTTACGAGGCCCGACTAGCGGGAGGCTACGAGCAGTACTTC
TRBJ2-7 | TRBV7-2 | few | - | CASNPIRGDANEQYF | TGTGCCAGCAACCCGATCAGGGGGGACGCGAACGAGCAGTACTTC
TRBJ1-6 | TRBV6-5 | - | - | CASSYAGTGNSPLHF | TGTGCCAGCAGTTACGCCGGGACCGGGAATTCACCCCTCCACTTT
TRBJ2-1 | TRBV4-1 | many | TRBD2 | CASSQEPGLAGGNEQFF | TGCGCCAGCAGCCAAGAACCGGGACTAGCGGGGGGCAATGAGCAGTTCTTC
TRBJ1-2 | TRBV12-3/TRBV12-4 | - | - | CASSFATAFSGYTF | TGTGCCAGCAGTTTCGCGACAGCTTTCTCGGGCTACACCTTC
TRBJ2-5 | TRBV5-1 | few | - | CASSLAVKREETQYF | TGCGCCAGCAGCTTGGCCGTCAAGCGGGAAGAGACCCAGTACTTC
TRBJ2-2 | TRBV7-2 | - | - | CARSGTGVHRGAVFF | -